The following is a T cell receptor beta chain sequence with its context. This specimen belongs to a study of shared clonotypes between healthy human individuals. V was clipped by 6 bases and J by 2 bases, with 10 bases between them. This CDR3 has 13 amino acids. Germline CDR1 SGHDN, CDR2 FVKESK. All the donors were Caucasian adults who lived in Nashville, Tennessee. The sequenced material, unsorted PBMC DNA, was run on ten immunoSEQ deep assay plates. Original data processing: Junction-only immunoSEQ data arrived without quality scores, meaning filtering differed. Generated by immunoSEQ multiplex PCR, the TCRdb table keeps only in-frame clones and is missing some. V and J calls and clone size come straight from that table; D and trimming were deduced from the DNA. The table has about 490,000 clones, 79% seen once.

This sequence joins TRBV14 and TRBJ1-2, with D perhaps TRBD1 (6 bases). The source material was PBMCs. The clonotype originates from a woman aged 40 to 49 in good health. Some clones in this sample may be carry-over from other donors' samples. The chain's CDR3 is CASSRGQNYGYTF. The DNA for the CDR3 is TGTGCCAGCAGTCGCGGACAGAACTATGGCTACACCTTC.